This record covers a single TCR beta chain. As yet, its antigen is unknown. The entry originates in a study of T cells in Graves' hyperthyroidism and ophthalmopathy. Using RNA transcripts as the source, TCR beta CDR3 regions were amplified. HTBI primers were used for first-round RT-PCR of the TCR CDR3. Each CDR3 protein is one row after TCRdb ran MiXCR on the multiplex PCR reads. The profile shows 600,000 to 700,000 distinct CDR3 sequences, over 40% of them singletons. CDR1 ENHRY and CDR2 SYGVKD come from the germline V gene. The CDR3 loop spans 12 amino acids. Trimming stripped 6 bases from V and 6 bases from J, with 8 bases between. Study conclusions and caveats: The model anticipated ophthalmopathy a median about six months pre-onset. Peripheral blood also featured most of the thyroid clonotypes expanded above 0.001.

The J gene is TRBJ1-4, the V gene TRBV10-3; possible D gene TRBD1, 5 bases. The sequence came from an adult man with Graves' disease, either hyperthyroidism or ophthalmopathy (not recorded which). Material for sequencing was peripheral blood or thyroid tissue (not recorded which). CDR3 protein: CAIRDTDEKLFF. In nucleotides, the CDR3 is TGTGCCATCAGGGACACAGATGAAAAACTGTTTTTT.